Listed here is a single T cell receptor (beta chain). Its antigen is currently unknown. As for treatment: around 19 received Ad26.COV2.S at low or high dose, single or two shots; about 5 received placebo; per-sample allocation not given. Sampling was performed 63 days after the first vaccine or placebo injection. What was given as vaccine was an Ad26 vector encoding Wuhan-strain SARS-CoV-2 spike. This sample is part of a study of Ad26.COV2.S vaccination and SARS-CoV-2 variants. Across the study: Doses of Ad26.COV2.S were injected into muscle once or twice, 56 days apart. Study-level findings and limits: Substantial breadth was reported for post-vaccination spike-specific CD8+ and CD4+ T cells.

The CDR3 is made up of 15 amino acids. The V gene's germline CDR1 is LNHDA and CDR2 SQIVND (reference sequence). Trimming removed 11 bases at V and 1 base at J, with 17 bases between. The table came from immunoSEQ multiplex PCR; TCRdb's copy has only in-frame clones and leaves some out. The table lists around 270,000 clones, 87% of them singletons. The chain recombines TRBV19 with TRBJ2-2, with D perhaps assigned TRBD1 or TRBD2 (5 bases each). This clonotype was sampled from a person aged 18 to 59 who received the Ad26.COV2.S COVID-19 vaccine or a placebo. The sample here was peripheral blood, taken in a trial of Ad26.COV2.S vaccine versus placebo. CDR3 DNA: TGTGCCTCAACCCACGGGACCATGAACACCGGGGAGCTGTTTTTT. This sequence encodes CASTHGTMNTGELFF.